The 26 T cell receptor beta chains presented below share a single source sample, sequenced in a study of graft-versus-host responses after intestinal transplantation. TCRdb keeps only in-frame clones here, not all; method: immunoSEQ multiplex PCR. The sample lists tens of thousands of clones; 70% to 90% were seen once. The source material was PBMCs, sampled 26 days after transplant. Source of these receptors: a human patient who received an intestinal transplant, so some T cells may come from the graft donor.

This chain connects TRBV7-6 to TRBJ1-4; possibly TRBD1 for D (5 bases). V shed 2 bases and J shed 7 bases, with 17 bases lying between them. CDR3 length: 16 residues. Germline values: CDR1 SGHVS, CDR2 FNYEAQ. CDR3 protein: CASSLRQRGAGEKLFF. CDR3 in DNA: TGTGCCAGCAGCTTAAGACAGCGGGGCGCGGGTGAAAAACTGTTTTTT. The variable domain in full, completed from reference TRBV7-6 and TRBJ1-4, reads GAGVSQSPRYKVTKRGQDVALRCDPISGHVSLYWYRQALGQGPEFLTYFNYEAQQDKSGLPNDRFSAERPEGSISTLTIQRTEQRDSAMYRCASSLRQRGAGEKLFFGSGTQLSVL.

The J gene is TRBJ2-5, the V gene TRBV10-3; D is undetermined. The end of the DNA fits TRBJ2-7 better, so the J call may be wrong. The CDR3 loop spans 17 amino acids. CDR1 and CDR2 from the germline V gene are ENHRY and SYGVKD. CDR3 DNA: TGTGCCATCAGTGAGTCGTTCCCTAGATTCGGAACCTACGAGCAGTACTTC. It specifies CAISESFPRFGTYEQYF.

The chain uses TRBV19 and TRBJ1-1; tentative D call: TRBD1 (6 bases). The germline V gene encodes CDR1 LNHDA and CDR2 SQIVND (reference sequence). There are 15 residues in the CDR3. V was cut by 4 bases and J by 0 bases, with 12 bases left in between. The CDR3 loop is CASSTRDTVNTEAFF. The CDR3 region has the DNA TGTGCCAGTAGTACTAGGGACACCGTGAACACTGAAGCTTTCTTT.

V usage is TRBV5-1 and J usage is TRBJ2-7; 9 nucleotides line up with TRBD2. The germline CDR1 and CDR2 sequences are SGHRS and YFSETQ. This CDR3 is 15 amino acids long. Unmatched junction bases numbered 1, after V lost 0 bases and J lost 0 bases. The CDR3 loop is CASSLEAGGSYEQYV. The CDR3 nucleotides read TGCGCCAGCAGCTTGGAAGCGGGGGGCTCCTACGAGCAGTACGTC.

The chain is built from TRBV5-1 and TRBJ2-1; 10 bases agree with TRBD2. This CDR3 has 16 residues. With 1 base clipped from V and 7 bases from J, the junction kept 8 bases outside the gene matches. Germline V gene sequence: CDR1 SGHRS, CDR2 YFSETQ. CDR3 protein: CASSLKGTSAVNEQFF. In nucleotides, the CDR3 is TGCGCCAGCAGCTTGAAGGGGACTAGCGCGGTAAATGAGCAGTTCTTC.

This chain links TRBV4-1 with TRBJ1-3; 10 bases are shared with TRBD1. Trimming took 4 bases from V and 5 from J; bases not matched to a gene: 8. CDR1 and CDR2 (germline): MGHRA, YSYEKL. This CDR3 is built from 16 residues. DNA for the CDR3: TGCGCCAGCAGCCTCAGGCCGGGACAGGGGCGAAACACCATATATTTT. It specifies CASSLRPGQGRNTIYF.

The CDR3 sequence is CASSVGDSQLNYGYTF. CDR3 in DNA: TGTGCCAGCAGCGTAGGGGACAGCCAGCTAAACTATGGCTACACCTTC. V is TRBV9 and J is TRBJ1-2; TRBD1 agrees at 7 bases. J was trimmed by 2 bases and V by 0 bases; bases with no gene match: 7. This CDR3 has 16 amino acids. Germline assignment: CDR1 SGDLS and CDR2 YYNGEE.

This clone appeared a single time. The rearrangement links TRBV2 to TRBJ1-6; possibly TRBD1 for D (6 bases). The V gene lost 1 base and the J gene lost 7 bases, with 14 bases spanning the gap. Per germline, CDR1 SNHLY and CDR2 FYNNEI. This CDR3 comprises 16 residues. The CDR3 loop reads CASSEGRTARNSPLHF. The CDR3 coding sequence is TGTGCCAGCAGTGAAGGTCGGACAGCGCGGAATTCACCCCTCCACTTT.

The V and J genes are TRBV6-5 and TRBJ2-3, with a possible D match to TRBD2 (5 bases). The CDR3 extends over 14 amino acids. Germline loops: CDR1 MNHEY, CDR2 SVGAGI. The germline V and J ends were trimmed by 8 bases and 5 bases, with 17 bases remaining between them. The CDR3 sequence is CASLDYPIGDTQYF. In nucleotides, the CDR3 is TGTGCCAGCCTCGACTACCCCATTGGAGATACGCAGTATTTT.

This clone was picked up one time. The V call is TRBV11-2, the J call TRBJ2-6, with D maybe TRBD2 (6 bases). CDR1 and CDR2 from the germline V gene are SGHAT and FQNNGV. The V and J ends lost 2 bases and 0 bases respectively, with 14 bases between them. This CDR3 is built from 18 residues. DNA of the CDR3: TGTGCCAGCAGCTTAAAGGAGGGATTTTACTCTGGGGCCAACGTCCTGACTTTC. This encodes CASSLKEGFYSGANVLTF.

CDR3 amino acids: CASSDLGNTGELFF. For the CDR3, the DNA is TGTGCCAGCAGTGATCTAGGGAACACCGGGGAGCTGTTTTTT. V is TRBV6-1 and J is TRBJ2-2; D is unresolved. The V gene's germline CDR1 is MNHNS and CDR2 SASEGT. Trimming pared 3 bases from V and 1 base from J, leaving 6 bases between. This CDR3 spans 14 amino acids.

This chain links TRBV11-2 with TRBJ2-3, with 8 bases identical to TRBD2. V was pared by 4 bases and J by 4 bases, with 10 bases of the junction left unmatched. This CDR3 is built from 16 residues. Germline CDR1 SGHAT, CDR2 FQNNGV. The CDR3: CASSSGRTGGPDTQYF. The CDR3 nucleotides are TGTGCCAGCAGCTCCGGAAGGACGGGGGGGCCAGATACGCAGTATTTT.

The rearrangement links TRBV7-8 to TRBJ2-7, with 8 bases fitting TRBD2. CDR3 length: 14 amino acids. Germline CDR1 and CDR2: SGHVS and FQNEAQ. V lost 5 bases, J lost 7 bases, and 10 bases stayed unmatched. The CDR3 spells CASSPGRGDWEQYF. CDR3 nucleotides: TGTGCCAGCAGCCCCGGGAGGGGTGACTGGGAGCAGTACTTC.

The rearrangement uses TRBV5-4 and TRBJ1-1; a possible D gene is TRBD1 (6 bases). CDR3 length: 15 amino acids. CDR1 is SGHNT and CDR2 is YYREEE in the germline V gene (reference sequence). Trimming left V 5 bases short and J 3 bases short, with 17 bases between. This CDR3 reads CASSHVRGADTEAFF. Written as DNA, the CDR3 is TGTGCCAGCAGTCACGTCCGGGGGGCGGACACTGAAGCTTTCTTT. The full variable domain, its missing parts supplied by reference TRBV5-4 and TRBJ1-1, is ETGVTQSPTHLIKTRGQQVTLRCSSQSGHNTVSWYQQALGQGPQFIFQYYREEENGRGNFPPRFSGLQFPNYSSELNVNALELDDSALYLCASSHVRGADTEAFFGQGTRLTVV.

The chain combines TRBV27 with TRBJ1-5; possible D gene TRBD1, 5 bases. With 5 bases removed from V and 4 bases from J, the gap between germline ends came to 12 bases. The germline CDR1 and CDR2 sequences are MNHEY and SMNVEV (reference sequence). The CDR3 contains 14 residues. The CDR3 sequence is CASSPWTPNQPQHF. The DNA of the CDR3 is TGTGCCAGCAGTCCCTGGACACCTAATCAGCCCCAGCATTTT.

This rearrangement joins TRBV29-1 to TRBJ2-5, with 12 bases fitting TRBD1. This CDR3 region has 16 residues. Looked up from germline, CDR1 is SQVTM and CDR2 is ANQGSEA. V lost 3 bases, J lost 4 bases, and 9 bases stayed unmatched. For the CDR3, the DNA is TGCAGCGTTGACTCCCCGTGGGACAGGGGGCGAGAGACCCAGTACTTC. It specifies CSVDSPWDRGRETQYF.

The CDR3 spells CASSLGQGDEQYV. CDR3 DNA sequence: TGTGCCAGCAGTTTAGGACAGGGGGACGAGCAGTACGTC. The rearrangement links TRBV28 to TRBJ2-7, with 10 nucleotides matching TRBD1. Germline V gives CDR1 MDHEN, CDR2 SYDVKM. V lost 2 bases, J lost 5 bases, and 0 bases stayed unmatched. The CDR3 consists of 13 residues.

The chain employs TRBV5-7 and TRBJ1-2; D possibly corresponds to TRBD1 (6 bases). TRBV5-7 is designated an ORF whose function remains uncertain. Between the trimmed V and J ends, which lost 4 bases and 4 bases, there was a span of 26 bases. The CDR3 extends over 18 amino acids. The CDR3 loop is CASSENGTPLFNFYGYTF. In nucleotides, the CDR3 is TGTGCCAGCAGCGAGAACGGGACACCGCTATTCAATTTCTATGGCTACACCTTC.

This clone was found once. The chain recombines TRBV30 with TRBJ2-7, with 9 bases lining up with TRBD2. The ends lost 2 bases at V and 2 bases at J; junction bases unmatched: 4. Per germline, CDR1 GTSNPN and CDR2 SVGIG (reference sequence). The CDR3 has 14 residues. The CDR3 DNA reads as TGTGCCTGGAGTAGGGCGGGGGGGCCCTACGAGCAGTACTTC. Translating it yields CAWSRAGGPYEQYF.

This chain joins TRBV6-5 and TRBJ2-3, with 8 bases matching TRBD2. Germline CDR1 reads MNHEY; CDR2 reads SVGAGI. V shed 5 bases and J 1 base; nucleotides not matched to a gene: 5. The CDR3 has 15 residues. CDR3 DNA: TGTGCCAGCAGTAGGATGACTAGCGGCACAGATACGCAGTATTTT. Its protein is CASSRMTSGTDTQYF.

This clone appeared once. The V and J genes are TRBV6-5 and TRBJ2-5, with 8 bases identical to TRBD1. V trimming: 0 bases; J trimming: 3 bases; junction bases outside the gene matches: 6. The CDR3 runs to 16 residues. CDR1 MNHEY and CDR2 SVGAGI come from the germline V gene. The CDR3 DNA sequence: TGTGCCAGCAGTTACTCGTGGCAGGGGGCGGAAGAGACCCAGTACTTC. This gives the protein CASSYSWQGAEETQYF.

CDR3 in DNA: TGTGCCACCGATCGGACAGGGACGGGACAAGAGACCCAGTACTTC. Translated: CATDRTGTGQETQYF. The chain carries TRBV28 and TRBJ2-5; 8 nucleotides line up with TRBD1. The CDR3 extends over 15 amino acids. Trimming at V came to 10 bases and at J to 2 bases, leaving 12 bases not matched to a gene. Germline V gives CDR1 MDHEN, CDR2 SYDVKM.

CDR3 bases: TGTGCCATCAGTGAAATGGGACAGGGAATCGACACTGAAGCTTTCTTT. Residues: CAISEMGQGIDTEAFF. This rearrangement joins TRBV10-3 to TRBJ1-1; 9 bases map to TRBD1. CDR1 and CDR2 (germline): ENHRY, SYGVKD. The J segment lost 3 bases and the V segment lost 3 bases, leaving 8 bases of the junction unmatched. The CDR3 has 16 amino acids.

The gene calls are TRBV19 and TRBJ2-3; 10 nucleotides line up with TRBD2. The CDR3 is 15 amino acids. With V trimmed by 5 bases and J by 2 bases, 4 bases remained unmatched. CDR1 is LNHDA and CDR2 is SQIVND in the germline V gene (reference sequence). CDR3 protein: CASSPGTSATDTQYF. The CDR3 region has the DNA TGTGCCAGTAGTCCCGGGACTAGCGCCACAGATACGCAGTATTTT.

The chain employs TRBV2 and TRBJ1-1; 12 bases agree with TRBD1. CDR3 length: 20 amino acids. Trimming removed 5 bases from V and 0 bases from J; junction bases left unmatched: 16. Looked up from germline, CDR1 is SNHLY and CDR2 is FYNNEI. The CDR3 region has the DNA TGTGCCAGCAGTTCCAGAGACGGGACAGGGGGCTTAAGCATGAACACTGAAGCTTTCTTT. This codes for CASSSRDGTGGLSMNTEAFF.

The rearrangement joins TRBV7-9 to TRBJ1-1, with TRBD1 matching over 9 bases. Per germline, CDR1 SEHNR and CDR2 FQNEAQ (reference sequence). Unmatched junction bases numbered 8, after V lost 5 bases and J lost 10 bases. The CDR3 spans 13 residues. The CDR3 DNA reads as TGTGCCAGCAGCGGTACAGGGGGCTTAGGAGCTTTCTTT. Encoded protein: CASSGTGGLGAFF.